This T cell receptor (beta chain) was sequenced in a study of CD8 T cells in ankylosing spondylitis. TCRdb re-analysed the 5' RACE reads in MiXCR, keeping a single row per CDR3 protein. The sample includes over 200,000 distinct CDR3 sequences, roughly a tenth of them seen just once. Whole-study findings and limits: It was reported that disease-linked clones were significantly enriched in matched ankylosing spondylitis synovial fluid. Disease-associated clonotypes exhibited CD8+ identity and were relatively infrequent in peripheral blood.

V lost 6 bases, J lost 5 bases, and 8 bases lay in between. This CDR3 region has 12 residues. This clonotype has ten or more counts. Its antigen is currently unknown. Material: blood, either unsorted or a sorted T cell fraction (not recorded which). The genes are TRBV12-3 or TRBV12-4 and TRBJ2-1; no clear D. The clonotype was recovered from a male donor with ankylosing spondylitis or in good health (not recorded which). CDR3 nucleotide sequence: TGTGCCAGCAGGAACTGGGACAATGAGCAGTTCTTC. This codes for CASRNWDNEQFF.